This T cell receptor beta chain came from a study of memory CD4+ T cells and cytomegalovirus serostatus. Study-wide results and caveats: 67 of 164 known CMV-associated TCRbeta sequences appeared in CD4+ memory.

Single viable CD3+CD4+CD8-CD45RO+ cells were sorted as the memory CD4+ T cells. In the case of this clone: What it binds is unknown.

Methods used by the authors: After removing out-of-frame reads, 2 million to 2.5 million distinct TCRbeta sequences remained. Some clones are missing from TCRdb's copy, which holds only in-frame ones; the method was immunoSEQ multiplex PCR. The V and J calls and clone size come from that table; D and trimming were worked out from the DNA. The profile shows some 35,000 clones, 79% of them singletons. The sequenced material came from memory CD4+ T cells from blood. The receptor's source is an adult in good health and CMV-seropositive.

The CDR3 DNA follows: TGTGCCTATAGTCCGGACCCGAACACTGAAGCTTTCTTT. It encodes CAYSPDPNTEAFF. The chain employs TRBV5-4 and TRBJ1-1; no firm D call. In germline, CDR1 is SGHNT, CDR2 YYREEE (reference sequence). V was clipped by 10 bases and J by 1 base, with 14 bases between them. The CDR3 runs to 13 residues.